The rows below give T cell receptor beta chains drawn from one sample of a study of shared clonotypes between healthy human individuals. Assay used: immunoSEQ multiplex PCR; TCRdb lists only in-frame clones, some missing. The sample carries more than 2,000,000 clones, more than 85% recorded once. The source material was naive CD4+ T cells from PBMCs. Receptors were obtained from a man younger than 35 in good health. Some clones in this sample may be carry-over from other donors' samples. Both conserved end residues are part of each CDR3. Fields, in order: D gene, J gene, V gene, CDR3 DNA, CDR3 protein. A D gene is named only where the DNA matches it firmly.

d_call: NA; j_call: TRBJ2-3; v_call: TRBV6-1; cdr3_nt: TGTGCCAGCACCCTAGGGGGGGCAGCAGATACGCAGTATTTT; cdr3_aa: CASTLGGAADTQYF
d_call: NA; j_call: TRBJ2-3; v_call: TRBV28; cdr3_nt: TGTGCCAGAATAGACTCAGATACGCAGTATTTT; cdr3_aa: CARIDSDTQYF
d_call: TRBD2; j_call: TRBJ2-7; v_call: TRBV6-6; cdr3_nt: TGTGCCAGCAGTACAGTAGCGGGCCGCTCCTACGAGCAGTACTTC; cdr3_aa: CASSTVAGRSYEQYF
d_call: NA; j_call: TRBJ2-5; v_call: TRBV6-6; cdr3_nt: TGTGCCAGCAGTACCCAAGAGACCCAGTACTTC; cdr3_aa: CASSTQETQYF
d_call: TRBD1; j_call: TRBJ2-1; v_call: TRBV7-9; cdr3_nt: TGTGCCAGCAGCTTAATGGGACAGGGGGCGGCTTACAATGAGCAGTTCTTC; cdr3_aa: CASSLMGQGAAYNEQFF
d_call: NA; j_call: TRBJ2-1; v_call: TRBV7-3; cdr3_nt: TGTGCCAGCAGTCGGTCGGCGGGCGGGAATGAGCAGTTCTTC; cdr3_aa: CASSRSAGGNEQFF
d_call: NA; j_call: TRBJ2-2; v_call: TRBV10-3; cdr3_nt: TGTGCCATCAGCTGGGGACCCGCCGGGGAGCTGTTTTTT; cdr3_aa: CAISWGPAGELFF
d_call: NA; j_call: TRBJ2-1; v_call: TRBV6-5; cdr3_nt: TGTGCCAGCAGTTACTCGAAGACTAGAGACAATGAGCAGTTCTTC; cdr3_aa: CASSYSKTRDNEQFF
d_call: NA; j_call: TRBJ2-1; v_call: TRBV9; cdr3_nt: TGTGCCAGCAGCCCACAGATGTATCCCAATGAGCAGTTCTTC; cdr3_aa: CASSPQMYPNEQFF
d_call: NA; j_call: TRBJ1-2; v_call: TRBV4-1; cdr3_nt: TGCGCCAGCAGCCAAAGTGGCCATAGTCAAGGTGGCTACACCTTC; cdr3_aa: CASSQSGHSQGGYTF
d_call: TRBD2; j_call: TRBJ2-4; v_call: TRBV2; cdr3_nt: TGTGCCACCCACCAACAGCGGGAGGGCATTCAGTACTTC; cdr3_aa: CATHQQREGIQYF
d_call: NA; j_call: TRBJ1-2; v_call: TRBV6-6; cdr3_nt: TGTGCCAGCATTTCGGGGGCCCGGGCGGGAAGCTACACCTTC; cdr3_aa: CASISGARAGSYTF
d_call: NA; j_call: TRBJ1-5; v_call: TRBV29-1; cdr3_nt: TGCAGCGCCCAAGCCTCCACCACCGGCTTGACCCAGCATTTT; cdr3_aa: CSAQASTTGLTQHF
d_call: TRBD1; j_call: TRBJ1-1; v_call: TRBV7-3; cdr3_nt: TGTGCCAGCAGCCTGGGACAGGGAGCGGGGACTGAAGCTTTCTTT; cdr3_aa: CASSLGQGAGTEAFF
d_call: NA; j_call: TRBJ2-1; v_call: TRBV7-2; cdr3_nt: TGTGCCAGCAGCTTACAGAGCAATGAGCAGTTCTTC; cdr3_aa: CASSLQSNEQFF
d_call: TRBD2; j_call: TRBJ2-2; v_call: TRBV5-4; cdr3_nt: TGTGCCAGCAGCGGGGTGGTAGCGGGGAACACCGGGGAGCTGTTTTTT; cdr3_aa: CASSGVVAGNTGELFF
d_call: NA; j_call: TRBJ1-2; v_call: TRBV27; cdr3_nt: TGTGCCAGCAGCCGAGGGCCGACGGGCTATGGCTACACCTTC; cdr3_aa: CASSRGPTGYGYTF
d_call: NA; j_call: TRBJ2-1; v_call: TRBV7-9; cdr3_nt: TGTGCCAGCAGTTCGGGAGCGGGCAGAGGGTACAATGAGCAGTTCTTC; cdr3_aa: CASSSGAGRGYNEQFF